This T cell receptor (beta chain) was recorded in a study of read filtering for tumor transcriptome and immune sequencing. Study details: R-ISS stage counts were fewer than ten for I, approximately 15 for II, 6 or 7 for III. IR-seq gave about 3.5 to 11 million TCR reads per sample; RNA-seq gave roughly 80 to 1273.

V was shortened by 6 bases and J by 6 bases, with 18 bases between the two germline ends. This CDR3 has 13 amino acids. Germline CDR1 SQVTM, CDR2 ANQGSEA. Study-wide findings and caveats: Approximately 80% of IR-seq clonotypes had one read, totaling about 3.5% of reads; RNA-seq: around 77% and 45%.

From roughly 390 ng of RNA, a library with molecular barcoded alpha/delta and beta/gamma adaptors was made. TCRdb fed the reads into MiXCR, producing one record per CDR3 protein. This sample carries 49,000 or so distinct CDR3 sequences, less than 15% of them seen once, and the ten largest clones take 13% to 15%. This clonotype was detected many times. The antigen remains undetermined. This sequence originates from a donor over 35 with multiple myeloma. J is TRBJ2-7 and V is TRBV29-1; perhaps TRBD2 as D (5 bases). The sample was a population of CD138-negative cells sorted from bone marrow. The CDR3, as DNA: TGCAGCGTACTGGTGAGGAGAGAGGGCGAGCAGTACTTC. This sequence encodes CSVLVRREGEQYF.